These 21 T cell receptor beta chains were sequenced from one sample in a study of long-term antiretroviral therapy in people with HIV (dated by TCRdb to the early 2020s). The immunoSEQ hsTCRB v3.0 assay was used at survey level resolution for TRB variable region sequencing. What TCRdb holds here is the immuneACCESS table cut down to in-frame rearrangements. Part of the clones is not present; checked against another copy, under half of the missing clones reflect an unresolved V gene, and the others are unexplained. Across this sample there are around 30,000 clones, with around 93% seen only once. The ten largest account for roughly 2.5% of the sample. The sample consisted of unsorted PBMCs, taken about 7.2 years after starting antiretroviral therapy. Receptors originate from a man aged 50 or older with HIV.

The chain joins TRBV25-1 to TRBJ1-4, with D perhaps matching TRBD1 (5 bases). Germline-derived CDR1 and CDR2 are MGHDK and SYGVNS. V gave up 6 bases and J gave up 11 bases, with 16 bases separating them. The CDR3 runs to 13 residues. DNA for the CDR3: TGTGCCAGCAGAGCCGGGACTTCTAGTAAACTGTTTTTT. Amino acids: CASRAGTSSKLFF.

The CDR3 is CASSPRRMEAFSNQPQHF. CDR3 sequence (DNA): TGTGCCAGCAGCCCCCGACGGATGGAAGCATTTAGCAATCAGCCCCAGCATTTT. The V and J genes are TRBV7-8 and TRBJ1-5; D not certain. This CDR3 is 18 amino acids long. Germline CDR1 is SGHVS and CDR2 is FQNEAQ. Trimming left V 5 bases short and J 0 bases short, with 20 bases between.

The J gene is TRBJ1-2, the V gene TRBV6-1; D is unclear. This CDR3 has 15 residues. Between the trimmed V and J ends, which lost 4 bases and 8 bases, there was a span of 20 bases. Germline lookup yields CDR1 MNHNS and CDR2 SASEGT. CDR3 region: CASSAAWLVNGGYTF. The CDR3 nucleotides read TGTGCCAGCAGTGCCGCATGGTTGGTGAACGGAGGCTACACCTTC.

The chain carries TRBV5-1 and TRBJ2-3; maybe TRBD1 (6 bases). Trimming stripped 4 bases from V and 7 bases from J, with 19 bases between. Germline V gene data show CDR1 as SGHRS and CDR2 as YFSETQ. The CDR3 is 15 residues long. The CDR3 region has the DNA TGCGCCAGCAGCCCCGACGGACAGTCCCTGTATACGCAGTATTTT. Its translation is CASSPDGQSLYTQYF.

The sample holds one count of this clone. This chain links TRBV27 with TRBJ2-3; weak D call: TRBD2 (5 bases). CDR1 is MNHEY, CDR2 SMNVEV, per germline (reference sequence). The CDR3 is made up of 15 amino acids. V was trimmed by 3 bases and J by 0 bases, leaving 10 bases between them. CDR3 bases: TGTGCCAGCAGTTTTTTGGGGAGCAGCACAGATACGCAGTATTTT. Its protein is CASSFLGSSTDTQYF.

The chain links TRBV2 to TRBJ1-1; weak D call: TRBD1 (5 bases). This CDR3 is 16 amino acids long. The V gene's germline CDR1 is SNHLY and CDR2 FYNNEI. Deletions cut 3 bases from V and 0 bases from J, with 14 bases between. DNA for the CDR3: TGTGCCAGCAGTGAGGGGGGGGTGGGCATGAACACTGAAGCTTTCTTT. Its protein is CASSEGGVGMNTEAFF.

The rearrangement joins TRBV18 to TRBJ1-1; 9 bases line up with TRBD1. The V gene end was trimmed by 6 bases and the J gene end by 4 bases; junction bases not matched to a gene: 6. This CDR3 has 14 amino acids. Germline values: CDR1 KGHSH, CDR2 LQKENI. The CDR3 DNA follows: TGTGCCAGCTCCCGGGACAGGGAGGCCACTGAAGCTTTCTTT. Translation gives CASSRDREATEAFF. Filled out from reference TRBV18 and TRBJ1-1, the complete variable domain reads NAGVMQNPRHLVRRRGQEARLRCSPMKGHSHVYWYRQLPEEGLKFMVYLQKENIIDESGMPKERFSAEFPKEGPSILRIQQVVRGDSAAYFCASSRDREATEAFFGQGTRLTVV.

The V gene is TRBV2, the J gene TRBJ2-3; D gene unclear. Germline CDR1 and CDR2: SNHLY and FYNNEI. Between the trimmed V and J ends, which lost 6 bases and 2 bases, there was a span of 6 bases. The CDR3 has 12 residues. DNA for the CDR3: TGTGCCAGCAGGCCGATCACAGATACGCAGTATTTT. Its protein is CASRPITDTQYF.

V gene TRBV28 combines with J gene TRBJ1-6, with D unclear. V dropped 8 bases and J dropped 10 bases, with 24 bases sitting between them. The germline CDR1 and CDR2 sequences are MDHEN and SYDVKM. The CDR3 runs 16 residues. As DNA, the CDR3 is TGTGCCAGCGGGATACCCGACGCAGTGTGGAGATCACCCCTCCACTTT. As protein: CASGIPDAVWRSPLHF.

This chain connects TRBV11-2 to TRBJ2-1; D unclear. Germline V gene data show CDR1 as SGHAT and CDR2 as FQNNGV. The V and J ends lost 8 bases and 6 bases respectively, with 8 bases between them. CDR3 length: 11 residues. Written as DNA, the CDR3 is TGTGCCAGCGACACCCCCAATGAGCAGTTCTTC. This codes for CASDTPNEQFF.

CDR3 DNA sequence: TGTGCCACCAGCAGGGGAGCGGCTAGCACAGATACGCAGTATTTT. It translates to CATSRGAASTDTQYF. This sequence joins TRBV15 and TRBJ2-3; maybe TRBD2 (5 bases). The CDR3 contains 15 residues. CDR1 and CDR2 (germline): LNHNV, YYDKDF (reference sequence). V lost 3 bases to trimming and J lost 0 bases, with 10 bases between them.

The CDR3 DNA sequence: TGTGCCAGTAAAGGGGTCAGCGGGAACACTGAAGCTTTCTTT. Residues: CASKGVSGNTEAFF. The rearrangement joins TRBV19 to TRBJ1-1; the D gene is possibly TRBD1 (5 bases). The germline V gene has CDR1 LNHDA and CDR2 SQIVND (reference sequence). CDR3 size: 14 residues. The V end lost 7 bases, the J end lost 1 base, and 13 bases lay between the germline ends.

This chain links TRBV18 with TRBJ2-7; D call uncertain. From germline, CDR1 is KGHSH and CDR2 LQKENI. This CDR3 has 14 residues. The V end lost 3 bases, the J end lost 2 bases, and 11 bases lay between the germline ends. The CDR3 protein is CASSPAPVAYEQYF. The CDR3 region has the DNA TGTGCCAGCTCACCCGCCCCGGTGGCCTACGAGCAGTACTTC. Drawing the rest from reference TRBV18 and TRBJ2-7, the complete variable domain is NAGVMQNPRHLVRRRGQEARLRCSPMKGHSHVYWYRQLPEEGLKFMVYLQKENIIDESGMPKERFSAEFPKEGPSILRIQQVVRGDSAAYFCASSPAPVAYEQYFGPGTRLTVT.

V gene TRBV7-2 combines with J gene TRBJ1-1; TRBD1 is a possible D gene (6 bases). This CDR3 is 14 amino acids long. Between the trimmed V and J ends, which lost 5 bases and 1 base, there was a span of 11 bases. CDR1 and CDR2 from the germline V gene are SGHTA and FQGNSA. The chain's CDR3 is CASSQGQRNTEAFF. In DNA form, the CDR3 reads TGTGCCAGCAGCCAAGGACAGAGGAACACTGAAGCTTTCTTT.

This clone occurred once. The CDR3 sequence: CASSPTVNSYEQYF. As DNA, the CDR3 is TGTGCCAGTAGCCCGACAGTTAACTCCTACGAGCAGTACTTC. The chain couples TRBV19 to TRBJ2-7; D might be TRBD1 (5 bases). Germline CDR1 is LNHDA and CDR2 is SQIVND (reference sequence). The CDR3 contains 14 residues. The V end was cut by 6 bases, the J end by 0 bases, with 12 bases between.

This chain joins TRBV11-2 and TRBJ2-7; D possibly corresponds to TRBD1 (7 bases). V dropped 4 bases and J dropped 1 base, with 11 bases sitting between them. CDR1 is SGHAT, CDR2 FQNNGV, per germline. The CDR3 extends over 14 amino acids. The CDR3 is CASSSSGGSYEQYF. CDR3 DNA: TGTGCCAGCAGCTCATCAGGGGGGTCCTACGAGCAGTACTTC.

This rearrangement joins TRBV6-6 to TRBJ2-7; the D gene could be TRBD1 or TRBD2 (6 bases each). CDR3 length equals 13 residues. The germline V gene has CDR1 MNHNY and CDR2 SVGAGI (reference sequence). V dropped 2 bases and J dropped 7 bases, with 12 bases sitting between them. The CDR3 is CASSYLGGGEQYF. The CDR3 DNA reads as TGTGCCAGCAGTTACCTCGGGGGCGGGGAGCAGTACTTC.

This chain links TRBV5-5 with TRBJ1-1, with D possibly matching TRBD1 (6 bases). Looked up from germline, CDR1 is SGHKS and CDR2 is YYEKEE (reference sequence). V lost 4 bases and J 3 bases, leaving 19 bases between the germline ends. The CDR3 has 16 residues. CDR3 protein: CASSLSPGARDTEAFF. CDR3 DNA: TGTGCCAGCAGCCTGAGTCCGGGGGCGCGGGACACTGAAGCTTTCTTT.

The chain recombines TRBV7-7 with TRBJ2-1, with D tentatively TRBD1 (5 bases). Between the trimmed V and J ends, which lost 6 bases and 1 base, there was a span of 16 bases. Germline CDR1 is SSHAT and CDR2 is FNYEAQ (reference sequence). This CDR3 contains 16 residues. CDR3 amino acids: CASSRSTDSSYNEQFF. The CDR3 DNA follows: TGTGCCAGCAGTCGATCTACTGACAGTTCCTACAATGAGCAGTTCTTC.

The V gene is TRBV11-2, the J gene TRBJ1-1; 12 bases are shared with TRBD1. The CDR3 has 14 residues. With 5 bases clipped from V and 11 bases from J, the junction kept 9 bases outside the gene matches. Germline assignment: CDR1 SGHAT and CDR2 FQNNGV. The CDR3 spells CASSPGQGAWEAFF. CDR3 nucleotides: TGTGCCAGCAGCCCGGGACAGGGGGCCTGGGAGGCTTTCTTT.

This chain connects TRBV11-3 to TRBJ2-7; D remains unclear. V gave up 5 bases and J gave up 7 bases, with 18 bases separating them. This CDR3 spans 14 amino acids. Germline lookup yields CDR1 SGHNT and CDR2 YENEEA. This CDR3 is CASSPRETPWEQYF. The CDR3 DNA reads TGTGCCAGCAGCCCCCGTGAGACACCGTGGGAGCAGTACTTC.